This entry lists 8 T cell receptor beta chains sequenced from one sample in a study of blood T cell repertoires in COVID-19. Clones were read by immunoSEQ multiplex PCR, and TCRdb kept only the in-frame ones, dropping some. Among about 250,000 clones, just over 85% were seen once, and the ten largest hold roughly a sixth. The sequenced sample consisted of PBMCs or T cells enriched from blood (not recorded which). The receptors originated from a man between 18 and 35 years old who had recovered from COVID-19.

The chain employs TRBV30 and TRBJ2-7, with 8 bases fitting TRBD1. This CDR3 is 14 amino acids long. CDR1 is GTSNPN and CDR2 is SVGIG in the germline V gene (reference sequence). The V and J ends lost 2 bases and 5 bases, in that order; junction bases with no gene match: 8. CDR3 sequence: CAWSRTGFDHEQYF. The CDR3 region has the DNA TGTGCCTGGAGTCGGACAGGGTTTGACCACGAGCAGTACTTC.

The count of this clone is one. The chain links TRBV18 to TRBJ2-5, with D possibly being TRBD2 (6 bases). The CDR3 contains 16 residues. V was shortened by 4 bases and J by 3 bases, with 18 bases between the two germline ends. The germline V gene encodes CDR1 KGHSH and CDR2 LQKENI. The CDR3 DNA reads as TGTGCCAGCTCACGACGACACGGCGGGGAGGAAGAGACCCAGTACTTC. It yields the protein CASSRRHGGEEETQYF.

The chain uses TRBV29-1 and TRBJ1-1; D remains ambiguous. Between the trimmed V and J ends, which lost 4 bases and 2 bases, there was a span of 5 bases. CDR3 length equals 11 residues. The germline CDR1 and CDR2 sequences are SQVTM and ANQGSEA. The CDR3: CSVAINTEAFF. The CDR3 DNA sequence: TGCAGCGTTGCTATTAACACTGAAGCTTTCTTT.

This clone was counted only a few times. The genes are TRBV28 and TRBJ1-2, with 7 bases that match TRBD1. In germline, CDR1 is MDHEN, CDR2 SYDVKM. Unmatched junction bases numbered 14, after V lost 3 bases and J lost 4 bases. CDR3 size: 17 residues. CDR3 loop: CASSLVGGGGGGYGYTF. The CDR3, as DNA: TGTGCCAGCAGTTTGGTGGGTGGCGGAGGGGGCGGCTATGGCTACACCTTC.

This clone appeared once. This sequence joins TRBV6-5 and TRBJ1-6, with 10 nucleotides matching TRBD1. The germline CDR1 and CDR2 sequences are MNHEY and SVGAGI. The CDR3 runs to 15 residues. Trimming took 6 bases from V and 2 from J; bases not matched to a gene: 1. For the CDR3, the DNA is TGTGCCAGCAGGGACAGGGGGACCTATAATTCACCCCTCCACTTT. Protein product: CASRDRGTYNSPLHF.

The chain is built from TRBV29-1 and TRBJ1-1; no firm D call. This CDR3 is built from 11 residues. Germline assignment: CDR1 SQVTM and CDR2 ANQGSEA. Trimming stripped 7 bases from V and 10 bases from J, with 16 bases between. Here the CDR3 reads CSAMEGLAAFF. The CDR3 DNA reads as TGCAGCGCGATGGAGGGATTAGCAGCTTTCTTT.

This chain links TRBV7-2 with TRBJ2-5; 15 bases are shared with TRBD2. J lost 5 bases, V lost 4 bases, and 5 bases had no gene match. The CDR3 extends over 16 amino acids. CDR1 is SGHTA, CDR2 FQGNSA, per germline. The CDR3 sequence: CASSYGLAGGRETQYF. In DNA form, the CDR3 reads TGTGCCAGCAGCTACGGACTAGCGGGGGGGCGGGAGACCCAGTACTTC.

There are a few counts of this clone. The rearrangement joins TRBV6-5 to TRBJ2-7; the match to TRBD2 covers 8 bases. The CDR3 loop spans 13 amino acids. V trimming: 7 bases; J trimming: 4 bases; junction bases outside the gene matches: 6. CDR1 is MNHEY and CDR2 is SVGAGI in the germline V gene. The CDR3 sequence is CASNRGGAYEQYF. The CDR3 coding sequence is TGTGCCAGCAATCGGGGGGGCGCATACGAGCAGTACTTC.